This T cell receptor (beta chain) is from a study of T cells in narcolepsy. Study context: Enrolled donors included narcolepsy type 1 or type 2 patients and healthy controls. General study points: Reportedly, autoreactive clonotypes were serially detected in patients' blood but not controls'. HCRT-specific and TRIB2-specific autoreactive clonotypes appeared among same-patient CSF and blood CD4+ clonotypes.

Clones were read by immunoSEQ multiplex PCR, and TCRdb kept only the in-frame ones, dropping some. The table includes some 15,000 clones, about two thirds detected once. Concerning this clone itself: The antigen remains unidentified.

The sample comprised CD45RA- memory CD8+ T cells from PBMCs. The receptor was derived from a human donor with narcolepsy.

In nucleotides, the CDR3 is TGTGCCAGCATAGGGAACGAGGGGATAAATCAGCCCCAGCATTTT. Encoded protein: CASIGNEGINQPQHF. The chain combines TRBV21-1 with TRBJ1-5. TRBV21-1 is reported as a pseudogene. This CDR3 region has 15 residues.